Shown below are 22 T cell receptor beta chains from a single sample sequenced in a study of blood T cell repertoires in COVID-19. Only in-frame clones appear in the TCRdb table, and some are missing; sequencing was by immunoSEQ multiplex PCR. This table has 150,000 to 200,000 clones, roughly nine tenths appearing once. The material sequenced was peripheral blood. The receptors derive from a man between 65 and 85 years old with acute or convalescent COVID-19.

J is TRBJ1-5 and V is TRBV6-1; 7 bases are shared with TRBD1. The trim removed 2 bases at V and 3 bases at J, leaving 4 bases unmatched. Germline V CDR1 and CDR2: MNHNS, SASEGT. CDR3 length: 15 amino acids. This CDR3 reads CASSEWGQFNQPQHF. The CDR3 DNA reads as TGTGCCAGCAGTGAATGGGGACAGTTCAATCAGCCCCAGCATTTT.

This CDR3 reads CASNRDGSNQPQHF. The CDR3 DNA is TGTGCCAGCAACAGGGATGGGAGCAATCAGCCCCAGCATTTT. V usage is TRBV2 and J usage is TRBJ1-5; maybe TRBD1 (6 bases). CDR1 is SNHLY, CDR2 FYNNEI, per germline. Trimming stripped 7 bases from V and 1 base from J, with 11 bases between. This CDR3 has 14 residues.

The chain couples TRBV19 to TRBJ2-2; D is uncertain. Germline V CDR1 and CDR2: LNHDA, SQIVND (reference sequence). V gave up 5 bases and J gave up 1 base, with 5 bases separating them. This CDR3 comprises 13 residues. The CDR3 loop reads CASSSVNTGELFF. CDR3 bases: TGTGCCAGTAGTTCAGTGAACACCGGGGAGCTGTTTTTT.

This sequence joins TRBV6-5 and TRBJ2-5; 10 bases line up with TRBD2. Germline V gene lookup returns CDR1 MNHEY and CDR2 SVGAGI. The CDR3 sequence is 13 residues long. V shed 9 bases, J shed 5 bases, and the junction held 6 bases outside the gene matches. The CDR3 region has the DNA TGTGCCAGAGCGGGGGGGCCCCGGGAGACCCAGTACTTC. Translated, it gives CARAGGPRETQYF.

The chain recombines TRBV28 with TRBJ2-1; 7 positions agree with TRBD2. The CDR3 totals 13 residues. Germline loops: CDR1 MDHEN, CDR2 SYDVKM. Trimming cost V 4 bases and J 3 bases; bases outside gene matches: 0. DNA of the CDR3: TGTGCCAGCAGTTCTAGCGGCTACAATGAGCAGTTCTTC. Translated: CASSSSGYNEQFF.

CDR3 sequence (DNA): TGTGCCAGCAGTCCCTCTATGGGCCCAGAGGAGACCCAGTACTTC. Protein sequence: CASSPSMGPEETQYF. This rearrangement joins TRBV27 to TRBJ2-5; no firm D call. This CDR3 spans 15 amino acids. CDR1 and CDR2 (germline): MNHEY, SMNVEV (reference sequence). Trimming shortened V by 5 bases and J by 5 bases, and 18 bases separated the two germline ends.

The CDR3 sequence: CASSQDQAVNQPQHF. The CDR3 DNA is TGTGCCAGCAGCCAAGATCAAGCGGTCAATCAGCCCCAGCATTTT. V is TRBV4-2 and J is TRBJ1-5; no definite D call. CDR1 and CDR2 from the germline V gene are LGHNA and YNFKEQ. The CDR3 is 15 residues long. Trimming removed 0 bases at V and 3 bases at J, with 9 bases between.

Points on this clone: The identical CDR3 is also encoded by other nucleotide sequences in the sample. The chain uses TRBV28 and TRBJ2-5; D uncertain. Germline lookup yields CDR1 MDHEN and CDR2 SYDVKM. The V and J ends lost 6 bases and 1 base respectively, with 3 bases between them. This CDR3 has 11 residues. CDR3 protein: CASSRQETQYF. DNA of the CDR3: TGTGCCAGCAGCCGCCAAGAGACCCAGTACTTC.

In the case of this clone: The conserved final phenylalanine or tryptophan is absent from the CDR3, which likely points to a read error. It is unclear where the CDR3 begins or ends on the DNA, so no DNA is shown, and the CDR3 is as TCRdb lists it. The CDR3 sequence: CASSEGLAGGSFL. The chain employs TRBV2 and TRBJ2-7; the listed D gene, TRBD2, was not tested against the DNA. The CDR3 spans 13 amino acids, including both terminal residues. Germline-derived CDR1 and CDR2 are SNHLY and FYNNEI.

The chain is built from TRBV19 and TRBJ1-5; no clear D gene. Trimming took 6 bases from V and 0 from J, leaving 6 bases between them. Germline CDR1 is LNHDA and CDR2 is SQIVND (reference sequence). The CDR3 totals 13 residues. CDR3 residues: CASSRSSNQPQHF. CDR3 DNA sequence: TGTGCCAGTAGCCGCAGTAGCAATCAGCCCCAGCATTTT.

The chain employs TRBV6-6 and TRBJ1-1; no firm D call. V was cut by 6 bases and J by 2 bases, with 10 bases left in between. The CDR3 contains 13 residues. Germline V CDR1 and CDR2: MNHNY, SVGAGI (reference sequence). CDR3 coding DNA: TGTGCCAGCAGGCGCAATTTTAACACTGAAGCTTTCTTT. It specifies CASRRNFNTEAFF.

The J gene is TRBJ2-7, the V gene TRBV7-2; 8 bases are a match to TRBD1. Trimming took 2 bases from V and 5 from J; bases not matched to a gene: 8. The CDR3 loop spans 15 amino acids. In germline, CDR1 is SGHTA, CDR2 FQGNSA. CDR3 protein: CASSLSRTGLHEQYF. The CDR3 DNA sequence: TGTGCCAGCAGCTTAAGTCGGACAGGGCTCCACGAGCAGTACTTC.

This clone came up once. The chain recombines TRBV3-1 (or the pseudogene TRBV3-2) with TRBJ1-1; tentatively, D is TRBD1 (5 bases). V was shortened by 4 bases and J by 5 bases, with 14 bases between the two germline ends. Per the germline V gene, CDR1 is LGHDT and CDR2 is YNNKEL (reference sequence). CDR3 length equals 14 residues. CDR3 in DNA: TGTGCCAGCAGCCGGACACTTCAAGGGACTGAAGCTTTCTTT. Translation: CASSRTLQGTEAFF.

The CDR3, as DNA: TGCGCCAGCAGCTTGGCCGGGGGGTCCCATGAAAAACTGTTTTTT. It translates to CASSLAGGSHEKLFF. The rearrangement links TRBV5-1 to TRBJ1-4, with D tentatively TRBD1 (5 bases). CDR3 length: 15 amino acids. Germline-derived CDR1 and CDR2 are SGHRS and YFSETQ. Deletions cut 0 bases from V and 6 bases from J, with 12 bases between.

The chain employs TRBV5-1 and TRBJ2-1, with D tentatively TRBD2 (6 bases). The CDR3 covers 16 residues. Trimming removed 4 bases at V and 0 bases at J, with 14 bases between. Germline values: CDR1 SGHRS, CDR2 YFSETQ. The CDR3 here is CASSAGTPSSYNEQFF. The CDR3 DNA follows: TGCGCCAGCAGCGCCGGGACTCCGAGCTCCTACAATGAGCAGTTCTTC.

V gene TRBV2 combines with J gene TRBJ2-5; D might be TRBD2 (6 bases). Germline-derived CDR1 and CDR2 are SNHLY and FYNNEI. The CDR3 covers 14 residues. Trimming cost V 5 bases and J 5 bases, with 15 bases left between them. CDR3 coding DNA: TGTGCCAGCAGTCCCGGCCTAGGAGGGGAGACCCAGTACTTC. Its translation is CASSPGLGGETQYF.

V and J are TRBV20-1 and TRBJ2-1, with 13 bases aligning to TRBD2. CDR1 is DFQATT, CDR2 SNEGSKA, per germline (reference sequence). The junction had 9 bases not matched to a gene; V was cut back by 5 bases and J by 2 bases. This CDR3 spans 17 amino acids. The CDR3 region is CSARGTSGTGAYNEQFF. The CDR3 DNA reads TGCAGTGCTCGTGGGACTAGCGGGACCGGAGCCTACAATGAGCAGTTCTTC.

The V and J genes are TRBV9 and TRBJ1-5, with TRBD1 as a possible D gene (5 bases). Trimming removed 5 bases from V and 5 bases from J, with 11 bases in between. The CDR3 consists of 13 residues. In germline, CDR1 is SGDLS, CDR2 YYNGEE. This chain's CDR3 is CASSLWGDQPQHF. For the CDR3, the DNA is TGTGCCAGCAGTCTTTGGGGGGATCAGCCCCAGCATTTT.

A remark on this clone: The same CDR3 can be traced to other DNA sequences in this sample. The chain recombines TRBV12-3 or TRBV12-4 with TRBJ1-1; 11 bases line up with TRBD1. The CDR3 covers 13 residues. The junction had 1 base not matched to a gene; V was cut back by 6 bases and J by 4 bases. This chain's CDR3 is CASSGTGGTEAFF. The DNA for the CDR3 is TGTGCCAGCAGCGGGACAGGGGGCACTGAAGCTTTCTTT.

The rearrangement uses TRBV5-1 and TRBJ2-3, with 10 bases matching TRBD2. J gave up 5 bases and V 3 bases, and 6 bases lay outside the gene matches. The CDR3 contains 15 residues. CDR1 SGHRS and CDR2 YFSETQ come from the germline V gene. The CDR3 DNA is TGCGCCAGCAGCTCGCTAGCGGGGGCAAGAGATACGCAGTATTTT. Translation gives CASSSLAGARDTQYF. The whole variable domain, remainder taken from reference TRBV5-1 and TRBJ2-3, is KAGVTQTPRYLIKTRGQQVTLSCSPISGHRSVSWYQQTPGQGLQFLFEYFSETQRNKGNFPGRFSGRQFSNSRSEMNVSTLELGDSALYLCASSSLAGARDTQYFGPGTRLTVL.

The rearrangement links TRBV5-1 to TRBJ2-3, with TRBD1 matching 8 bases. CDR3 length: 14 residues. The germline V gene encodes CDR1 SGHRS and CDR2 YFSETQ. The J segment lost 9 bases and the V segment lost 3 bases, leaving 9 bases of the junction unmatched. CDR3 sequence: CASSSGQGLGTQYF. In nucleotides, the CDR3 is TGCGCCAGCAGCTCCGGACAGGGTTTAGGGACGCAGTATTTT.

This chain joins TRBV2 and TRBJ2-1; possibly TRBD2 for D (6 bases). The germline V gene has CDR1 SNHLY and CDR2 FYNNEI. V was trimmed by 2 bases and J by 4 bases, leaving 15 bases between them. The CDR3 has 16 amino acids. As DNA, the CDR3 is TGTGCCAGCAGTGAATGGGGCGGGGTGAAATACAATGAGCAGTTCTTC. This encodes CASSEWGGVKYNEQFF.